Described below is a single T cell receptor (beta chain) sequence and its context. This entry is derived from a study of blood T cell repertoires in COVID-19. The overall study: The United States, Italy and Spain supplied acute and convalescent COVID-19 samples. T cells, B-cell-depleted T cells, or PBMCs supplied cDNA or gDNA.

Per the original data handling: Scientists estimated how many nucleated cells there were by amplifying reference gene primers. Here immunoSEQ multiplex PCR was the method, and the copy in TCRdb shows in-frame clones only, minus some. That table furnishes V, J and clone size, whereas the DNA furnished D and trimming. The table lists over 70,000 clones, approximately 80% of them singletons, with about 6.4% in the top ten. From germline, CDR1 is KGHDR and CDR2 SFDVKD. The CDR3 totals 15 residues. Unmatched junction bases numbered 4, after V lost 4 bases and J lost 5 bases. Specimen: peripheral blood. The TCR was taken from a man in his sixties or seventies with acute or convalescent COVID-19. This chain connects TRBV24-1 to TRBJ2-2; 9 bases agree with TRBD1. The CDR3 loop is CATSETQGATGELFF. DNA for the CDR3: TGTGCCACCAGTGAGACACAGGGGGCAACCGGGGAGCTGTTTTTT.